What follows are 6 T cell receptor beta chains derived from one specimen sequenced in a study of blood T cells in healthy people across ages. A J-beta primer mix and a sample-barcoded 5' primer were used in a second PCR of about 6 to 12 cycles. TCRdb reprocessed the 5' RACE reads via MiXCR and lists one record per CDR3 protein. The sample lists roughly 680,000 distinct CDR3 sequences; 52% were seen once. The sequencing input was blood. The receptors here all came from a woman aged 80 or older in good health.

This clonotype appeared a few times. This chain joins TRBV24-1 and TRBJ2-2; D remains unclear. This CDR3 is built from 12 residues. CDR1 is KGHDR, CDR2 SFDVKD, per germline. The V end was cut by 9 bases, the J end by 0 bases, with 4 bases between. The CDR3 region is CATRANTGELFF. CDR3 in DNA: TGTGCCACCCGCGCGAACACCGGGGAGCTGTTTTTT.

The rearrangement joins TRBV5-6 to TRBJ2-2; no clear D. This CDR3 has 16 residues. In germline, CDR1 is SGHDT, CDR2 YYEEEE. The V end lost 4 bases, the J end lost 9 bases, and 22 bases lay between the germline ends. CDR3 amino acids: CASSPLHDIVHRELFF. CDR3 bases: TGTGCCAGCAGCCCTCTACACGACATAGTGCACCGGGAGCTGTTTTTT.

As regards this clonotype: Sequence at one end of the junction differs from germline and may be a read error. The chain links TRBV12-3 or TRBV12-4 to TRBJ2-1; the D gene is possibly TRBD2 (5 bases). The CDR3 runs 15 residues. In DNA, the CDR3 is TGTACCAGCAGTTTAGGGAGACAAATAATTGGGGAGCAGTTCTTC. Residues: CTSSLGRQIIGEQFF.

On this clonotype itself: Possible read error: a much larger clone is one base away. The chain employs TRBV28 and TRBJ2-7, with a possible D match to TRBD2 (5 bases). This CDR3 region has 13 residues. The germline gives CDR1 MDHEN, CDR2 SYDVKM. CDR3 in DNA: TGTGCCAGCAGTTCTAAGAAGATGAGGGAGCGGTACTTC. Translated, it gives CASSSKKMRERYF.

Ten or more counts support this clonotype. The chain has TRBV5-1 and TRBJ2-7, with TRBD2 matching 7 bases. Germline loops: CDR1 SGHRS, CDR2 YFSETQ. The trim removed 6 bases at V and 0 bases at J, leaving 6 bases unmatched. This CDR3 is built from 14 residues. In DNA, the CDR3 is TGCGCCAGCACGAAAAGCGGGACCTCCTACGAGCAGTACTTC. Residues: CASTKSGTSYEQYF.

In DNA, the CDR3 is TGCAGTGCAGAGGGATCAGCGGGAGTCACCTTAGCCAAAAACATTCAGTACTTC. It encodes CSAEGSAGVTLAKNIQYF. This chain uses TRBV20-1 with TRBJ2-4; 8 nucleotides line up with TRBD2. CDR3 size: 18 residues. Germline CDR1 is DFQATT and CDR2 is SNEGSKA (reference sequence). J gave up 0 bases and V 6 bases, and 16 bases lay outside the gene matches.